This entry lists 32 T cell receptor beta chains sequenced from one sample in a study of shared clonotypes between healthy human individuals. Sequenced by immunoSEQ multiplex PCR; TCRdb stores in-frame clones only, minus some. The table shows around 430,000 clones, with roughly 80% occurring only once. Sequencing was carried out using PBMCs. Receptors were obtained from a middle-aged woman in good health. Some clones in this sample may be carry-over from other donors' samples.

This rearrangement joins TRBV7-9 to TRBJ1-4; weak D call: TRBD1 (6 bases). V lost 1 base, J lost 12 bases, and 6 bases lay in between. CDR1 SEHNR and CDR2 FQNEAQ come from the germline V gene (reference sequence). This CDR3 spans 11 amino acids. CDR3 loop: CASSLEGELFF. CDR3 bases: TGTGCCAGCAGCTTAGAGGGGGAACTGTTTTTT.

The chain has TRBV18 and TRBJ2-3, with TRBD1 matching 8 bases. The CDR3 has 14 amino acids. In germline, CDR1 is KGHSH, CDR2 LQKENI. Unmatched junction bases numbered 7, after V lost 11 bases and J lost 0 bases. The CDR3 coding sequence is TGTGCCGGGACAGGAGACCCTAGCACAGATACGCAGTATTTT. It codes for CAGTGDPSTDTQYF.

This clone was recorded only once. This chain connects TRBV19 to TRBJ2-3, with 11 bases aligning to TRBD2. Trimming at V came to 3 bases and at J to 1 base, leaving 6 bases not matched to a gene. The CDR3 has 17 residues. The germline V gene encodes CDR1 LNHDA and CDR2 SQIVND (reference sequence). The CDR3 loop is CASSISRLAGRTDTQYF. The DNA of the CDR3 is TGTGCCAGTAGTATTAGCCGACTAGCGGGACGCACAGATACGCAGTATTTT.

The rearrangement uses TRBV11-3 and TRBJ2-7; weak D call: TRBD1 (6 bases). The CDR3 length is 14 residues. Between the trimmed V and J ends, which lost 1 base and 6 bases, there was a span of 13 bases. The germline gives CDR1 SGHNT, CDR2 YENEEA. The chain's CDR3 is CASSLGDRTSEQYF. CDR3 in DNA: TGTGCCAGCAGCTTAGGAGACAGGACATCCGAGCAGTACTTC.

The gene calls are TRBV2 and TRBJ1-1; possible D gene TRBD1, 6 bases. This CDR3 region has 13 residues. CDR1 SNHLY and CDR2 FYNNEI come from the germline V gene. The ends were cut back, 10 bases at V and 5 bases at J, with 17 bases in the middle. The CDR3 here is CAKTPGHGTEAFF. The DNA for the CDR3 is TGTGCCAAGACCCCGGGACACGGGACTGAAGCTTTCTTT.

J is TRBJ2-7 and V is TRBV19, with D possibly matching TRBD1 (6 bases). The V and J ends lost 3 bases and 2 bases respectively, with 11 bases between them. This CDR3 comprises 14 residues. Germline-derived CDR1 and CDR2 are LNHDA and SQIVND (reference sequence). CDR3 sequence reads: CASSITGLPYEQYF. CDR3 DNA sequence: TGTGCCAGTAGTATTACAGGGTTACCCTACGAGCAGTACTTC.

The rearrangement uses TRBV28 and TRBJ2-7, with 8 bases identical to TRBD1. The CDR3 has 17 amino acids. Germline V gene sequence: CDR1 MDHEN, CDR2 SYDVKM. The junction had 14 bases not matched to a gene; V was cut back by 5 bases and J by 2 bases. CDR3 DNA sequence: TGTGCCAGCAGTCAAAACCGATGGGACAGGAGAGCCTACGAGCAGTACTTC. It codes for CASSQNRWDRRAYEQYF.

This chain joins TRBV21-1 and TRBJ2-4. TRBV21-1 is shown as a pseudogene. The CDR3 length is 14 residues. CDR3 sequence: CASLRSKAKNIQYF. The DNA of the CDR3 is TGTGCCAGCTTAAGATCGAAGGCCAAAAACATTCAGTACTTC.

The chain employs TRBV2 and TRBJ2-7; tentatively, D is TRBD1 (6 bases). Germline V CDR1 and CDR2: SNHLY, FYNNEI. The V end was cut by 7 bases, the J end by 4 bases, with 11 bases between. The CDR3 is 12 residues long. The CDR3 is CASTGQQYEQYF. DNA of the CDR3: TGTGCCAGCACGGGACAACAGTACGAGCAGTACTTC.

Turning to this clone: At the DNA level, this CDR3 is encoded by other sequences in the same sample as well. The CDR3: CASSPGEKLFF. The CDR3 DNA reads TGTGCCAGCTCACCAGGTGAAAAACTGTTTTTT. The rearrangement uses TRBV18 and TRBJ1-4; D unclear. The CDR3 runs 11 residues. Germline values: CDR1 KGHSH, CDR2 LQKENI. V was pared by 2 bases and J by 7 bases, with 2 bases between.

The V and J genes are TRBV11-1 and TRBJ1-1; a weak D match, TRBD1 (5 bases). Deletions cut 5 bases from V and 0 bases from J, with 13 bases between. The germline CDR1 and CDR2 sequences are SGHAT and FQDESV (reference sequence). This CDR3 is built from 15 residues. CDR3 nucleotide sequence: TGTGCCAGCAGCCCGGGACGGACGATGAACACTGAAGCTTTCTTT. It yields the protein CASSPGRTMNTEAFF. Filled out from reference TRBV11-1 and TRBJ1-1, the complete variable domain reads EAEVAQSPRYKITEKSQAVAFWCDPISGHATLYWYRQILGQGPELLVQFQDESVVDDSQLPKDRFSAERLKGVDSTLKIQPAELGDSAMYLCASSPGRTMNTEAFFGQGTRLTVV.

This chain connects TRBV6-1 to TRBJ2-7; D is perhaps TRBD1 (5 bases). The germline V gene encodes CDR1 MNHNS and CDR2 SASEGT. This CDR3 has 13 residues. V shed 5 bases and J shed 0 bases, with 8 bases lying between them. CDR3 bases: TGTGCCAGCAGTCGACAGCACTCCTACGAGCAGTACTTC. This gives the protein CASSRQHSYEQYF.

The V call is TRBV28, the J call TRBJ2-1; 7 nucleotides agree with TRBD1. CDR1 is MDHEN, CDR2 SYDVKM, per germline. CDR3 length: 16 residues. J gave up 4 bases and V 5 bases, and 11 bases lay outside the gene matches. DNA of the CDR3: TGTGCCAGCAGTCCTCTTGATGGACAGGCTTACAATGAGCAGTTCTTC. Translation gives CASSPLDGQAYNEQFF.

The chain has TRBV28 and TRBJ2-7; D remains unclear. The germline V gene encodes CDR1 MDHEN and CDR2 SYDVKM. There are 13 residues in the CDR3. Between the trimmed V and J ends, which lost 6 bases and 1 base, there was a span of 10 bases. DNA for the CDR3: TGTGCCAGCAGAGGGTCCAGTTCCTACGAGCAGTACTTC. Encoded protein: CASRGSSSYEQYF.

The chain joins TRBV29-1 to TRBJ2-3; D not certain. The V end lost 5 bases, the J end lost 2 bases, and 8 bases lay between the germline ends. The CDR3 sequence is 12 residues long. CDR1 SQVTM and CDR2 ANQGSEA come from the germline V gene. The CDR3 region has the DNA TGCAGCGTTAACACAGACACAGATACGCAGTATTTT. It codes for CSVNTDTDTQYF.

The chain employs TRBV28 and TRBJ1-2, with 8 positions matching TRBD1. Trimming removed 5 bases from V and 2 bases from J; junction bases left unmatched: 10. CDR3 length equals 16 residues. In germline, CDR1 is MDHEN, CDR2 SYDVKM. CDR3 amino acids: CASSPFGTGLNYGYTF. CDR3 DNA sequence: TGTGCCAGCAGTCCCTTCGGGACAGGTCTGAACTATGGCTACACCTTC.

The rearrangement links TRBV9 to TRBJ2-1; 11 bases fit TRBD2. Germline loops: CDR1 SGDLS, CDR2 YYNGEE. Unmatched junction bases numbered 4, after V lost 4 bases and J lost 1 base. The CDR3 sequence is 16 residues long. DNA of the CDR3: TGTGCCAGCAGCTTGAGACTAGCGGGATCCTACAATGAGCAGTTCTTC. It specifies CASSLRLAGSYNEQFF.

A note on this clone: A much more abundant neighbour one base away suggests this may be a read error. This chain links TRBV13 with TRBJ1-1; D is undetermined. Germline CDR1 and CDR2: PRHDT and FYEKMQ (reference sequence). This CDR3 contains 13 residues. V was trimmed by 1 base and J by 11 bases, leaving 14 bases between them. CDR3 protein: CASSLVQKNGAFF. CDR3 bases: TGTGCCAGCAGCTTAGTCCAGAAGAATGGGGCTTTCTTT.

The sample holds a few counts of this clone. V is TRBV28 and J is TRBJ2-7; unclear D gene. The ends were cut back, 1 base at V and 7 bases at J, with 8 bases in the middle. There are 12 residues in the CDR3. In germline, CDR1 is MDHEN, CDR2 SYDVKM. The CDR3 DNA sequence: TGTGCCAGCAGTTTATCGCAACGTGAGCAGTACTTC. This encodes CASSLSQREQYF. The full variable domain, in which reference TRBV28 and TRBJ2-7 provide the parts outside the CDR3, is DVKVTQSSRYLVKRTGEKVFLECVQDMDHENMFWYRQDPGLGLRLIYFSYDVKMKEKGDIPEGYSVSREKKERFSLILESASTNQTSMYLCASSLSQREQYFGPGTRLTVT.

V gene TRBV19 combines with J gene TRBJ2-4; weak D call: TRBD2 (5 bases). V was trimmed by 5 bases and J by 6 bases, leaving 20 bases between them. Germline CDR1 reads LNHDA; CDR2 reads SQIVND (reference sequence). The CDR3 length is 16 residues. In nucleotides, the CDR3 is TGTGCCAGTAGTTTTTCCCCTACTAGTTTGAGAAACATTCAGTACTTC. Its protein product is CASSFSPTSLRNIQYF.

Turning to this clone: Other DNA sequences within the sample encode an identical CDR3. The rearrangement uses TRBV5-8 and TRBJ2-7, with 14 bases lining up with TRBD2. The CDR3 consists of 15 residues. Trimming cost V 2 bases and J 4 bases; bases outside gene matches: 2. Per germline, CDR1 SGHTS and CDR2 YDEGEE. The CDR3, as DNA: TGTGCCAGCAGCTTAGGGACTAGCGGGAGTTACGAGCAGTACTTC. The encoded protein is CASSLGTSGSYEQYF.

The chain uses TRBV11-3 and TRBJ2-7; 9 bases agree with TRBD1. Trimming removed 5 bases from V and 1 base from J; junction bases left unmatched: 9. The CDR3 totals 16 residues. The germline V gene encodes CDR1 SGHNT and CDR2 YENEEA. The chain's CDR3 is CASSPSTGQGSYEQYF. In DNA, the CDR3 is TGTGCCAGCAGCCCGAGCACGGGACAGGGTTCCTACGAGCAGTACTTC.

The V gene is TRBV2, the J gene TRBJ2-1, with 7 bases identical to TRBD2. V was clipped by 11 bases and J by 4 bases; unmatched bases: 14. Germline V lookup: CDR1 SNHLY, CDR2 FYNNEI. The CDR3 is made up of 15 amino acids. CDR3 region: CAQHGEGVDYNEQFF. For the CDR3, the DNA is TGTGCCCAGCACGGGGAGGGAGTGGATTACAATGAGCAGTTCTTC.

The rearrangement links TRBV27 to TRBJ1-2; D not resolved. The V end was cut by 2 bases, the J end by 8 bases, with 12 bases between. From germline, CDR1 is MNHEY and CDR2 SMNVEV (reference sequence). This CDR3 comprises 13 residues. The CDR3 spells CASSLVPRVGYTF. The DNA of the CDR3 is TGTGCCAGCAGTTTAGTCCCTCGAGTAGGCTACACCTTC.

V usage is TRBV19 and J usage is TRBJ2-7, with a possible D match to TRBD1 (8 bases). CDR1 and CDR2 from the germline V gene are LNHDA and SQIVND (reference sequence). The CDR3 sequence is 14 residues long. The V and J ends lost 6 bases and 5 bases respectively, with 17 bases between them. The CDR3 DNA is TGTGCCAGTAGCCCCACAGGGGGGGCAAACGAGCAGTACTTC. This encodes CASSPTGGANEQYF.

A few counts support this clone. The chain has TRBV7-2 and TRBJ1-5; 7 nucleotides match TRBD1. The CDR3 sequence is 13 residues long. Germline CDR1 reads SGHTA; CDR2 reads FQGNSA. V was clipped by 5 bases and J by 8 bases; unmatched bases: 6. CDR3: CASSHRGQEPQHF. The DNA of the CDR3 is TGTGCCAGCAGCCACAGGGGTCAGGAGCCCCAGCATTTT.

The chain uses TRBV10-3 and TRBJ2-6, with 7 bases that match TRBD1. Germline lookup yields CDR1 ENHRY and CDR2 SYGVKD. The CDR3 covers 15 residues. The trim removed 4 bases at V and 4 bases at J, leaving 4 bases unmatched. CDR3: CAISVRGPGANVLTF. DNA of the CDR3: TGTGCCATCAGTGTGAGGGGGCCCGGGGCCAACGTCCTGACTTTC.

The table lists this clone with a count of one. The rearrangement joins TRBV7-9 to TRBJ2-3; 10 bases map to TRBD2. Germline V lookup: CDR1 SEHNR, CDR2 FQNEAQ (reference sequence). V dropped 1 base and J dropped 4; count of bases not matched to a gene: 8. This CDR3 comprises 17 residues. The CDR3 bases are TGTGCCAGCAGCTTAGATGTCCTAGCGGGAGAAGCAGATACGCAGTATTTT. As protein: CASSLDVLAGEADTQYF.

V gene TRBV4-2 combines with J gene TRBJ2-3, with D maybe TRBD2 (5 bases). The germline gives CDR1 LGHNA, CDR2 YNFKEQ. The CDR3 contains 13 residues. V was shortened by 2 bases and J by 3 bases, with 6 bases between the two germline ends. CDR3 loop: CASSQRGTDTQYF. The CDR3 region has the DNA TGTGCCAGCAGCCAACGCGGGACAGATACGCAGTATTTT.

The rearrangement uses TRBV28 and TRBJ1-5, with a possible D match to TRBD1 (5 bases). The CDR3 length is 15 residues. Per germline, CDR1 MDHEN and CDR2 SYDVKM. V lost 1 base and J lost 11, with 18 bases in between. Here the CDR3 reads CASSLFFRDSRTQHF. For the CDR3, the DNA is TGTGCCAGCAGTTTATTCTTTCGGGACTCTAGAACCCAGCATTTT.

CDR3 amino acids: CASSSGQGYSGYTF. CDR3 nucleotide sequence: TGCGCCAGCAGCTCCGGACAGGGTTATTCGGGCTACACCTTC. V is TRBV5-1 and J is TRBJ1-2, with 8 bases matching TRBD1. Germline V gene lookup returns CDR1 SGHRS and CDR2 YFSETQ. V gave up 3 bases and J gave up 8 bases; unmatched junction bases: 9. This CDR3 is 14 amino acids long. The complete variable domain, with remaining parts taken from reference TRBV5-1 and TRBJ1-2, reads KAGVTQTPRYLIKTRGQQVTLSCSPISGHRSVSWYQQTPGQGLQFLFEYFSETQRNKGNFPGRFSGRQFSNSRSEMNVSTLELGDSALYLCASSSGQGYSGYTFGSGTRLTVV.

A single count supports this clone. V and J are TRBV5-1 and TRBJ2-7, with 10 bases matching TRBD2. Trimming took 7 bases from V and 3 from J; bases not matched to a gene: 4. CDR1 and CDR2 (germline): SGHRS, YFSETQ. This CDR3 has 13 residues. The CDR3 loop reads CASSRLAGYEQYF. The CDR3 coding sequence is TGCGCCAGCTCAAGACTAGCGGGCTACGAGCAGTACTTC.